Below, 3 T cell receptor beta chains from the same sample are listed, as sequenced in a study of OX40 agonist ivuxolimab in advanced cancers. The protocol was immunoSEQ multiplex PCR, while the TCRdb copy is restricted to in-frame clones and leaves out a portion. The sample holds tens of thousands of clones; approximately 89% are singletons and the top ten take less than 8%. Sample: CD4+ or CD8+ T cells sorted from blood, taken in a trial of the OX40 agonist ivuxolimab. These TCRs come from an adult with an advanced solid tumor such as melanoma, head and neck, liver or kidney cancer.

The V and J genes are TRBV6-5 and TRBJ2-5; no clear D gene. CDR3 length equals 11 residues. The germline CDR1 and CDR2 sequences are MNHEY and SVGAGI. Trimming pared 6 bases from V and 4 bases from J, leaving 6 bases between. CDR3 nucleotide sequence: TGTGCCAGCAGCACATTAGAGACCCAGTACTTC. This sequence encodes CASSTLETQYF.

V is TRBV2 and J is TRBJ2-7, with D uncertain. Trimming shortened V by 2 bases and J by 2 bases, and 13 bases separated the two germline ends. The CDR3 runs to 15 residues. CDR1 and CDR2 (germline): SNHLY, FYNNEI. This CDR3 reads CASSERGVTTYEQYF. CDR3 bases: TGTGCCAGCAGTGAAAGAGGCGTCACTACCTACGAGCAGTACTTC.

The rearrangement links TRBV5-1 to TRBJ1-1, with TRBD1 identical over 7 bases. This CDR3 is built from 16 residues. Trimming took 2 bases from V and 0 from J; bases not matched to a gene: 7. Germline CDR1 and CDR2: SGHRS and YFSETQ. The CDR3 spells CASSFAGGQMNTEAFF. CDR3 nucleotide sequence: TGCGCCAGCAGCTTCGCGGGGGGACAGATGAACACTGAAGCTTTCTTT.